The 7 T cell receptor beta chains in this list originate from one sample, sequenced in a study of blood T cells in healthy people across ages. The use of a sample-barcoded 5' primer and a J-beta primer mix characterized a second PCR of 7 to 11 cycles. TCRdb analysed the 5' RACE reads with MiXCR anew, one entry per CDR3 protein. Seen here are about 640,000 distinct CDR3 sequences, around 38% observed once, and the top ten hold around 32%. The sequenced material came from blood. The receptor source for this set is a man older than 75 in good health.

This clonotype has a count of ten or more. The chain has TRBV29-1 and TRBJ2-3; 12 bases are shared with TRBD2. This CDR3 region has 16 residues. Trimming removed 4 bases from V and 4 bases from J; junction bases left unmatched: 9. Germline CDR1 SQVTM, CDR2 ANQGSEA. The CDR3 nucleotides are TGCAGCGTTGGAACCGGGACTAGCGGGCCCCCAGATACGCAGTATTTT. Protein: CSVGTGTSGPPDTQYF.

This chain joins TRBV6-2 or TRBV6-3 and TRBJ2-1, with TRBD1 identical over 7 bases. V lost 8 bases and J lost 3; bases outside the gene matches: 7. There are 14 residues in the CDR3. Looked up from germline, CDR1 is MNHEY and CDR2 is SVGEGT. The CDR3 region is CASRRTGDYNEQFF. CDR3 coding DNA: TGTGCCAGCCGAAGAACAGGGGACTACAATGAGCAGTTCTTC.

The rearrangement links TRBV15 to TRBJ2-7; D possibly matches TRBD1 or TRBD2 (5 bases each). The CDR3 extends over 15 amino acids. V was pared by 5 bases and J by 3 bases, with 17 bases between. Per the germline V gene, CDR1 is LNHNV and CDR2 is YYDKDF (reference sequence). The CDR3 reads CATSPRDRRFYEQYF. The CDR3 DNA follows: TGTGCCACCAGCCCCCGGGACCGACGTTTCTACGAGCAGTACTTC.

This chain uses TRBV6-2 or TRBV6-3 with TRBJ2-5; D is ambiguous. The germline V gene encodes CDR1 MNHEY and CDR2 SVGEGT. Deletions cut 4 bases from V and 2 bases from J, with 11 bases between. This CDR3 is built from 14 residues. This CDR3 is CASSSLTTQETQYF. The CDR3 nucleotides read TGTGCCAGCAGTTCCTTAACGACGCAAGAGACCCAGTACTTC.

The chain combines TRBV3-1 with TRBJ2-4; D is perhaps TRBD2 (5 bases). The J call could be wrong; TRBJ2-7 is a better fit for the DNA end. The CDR3 is made up of 16 amino acids. Looked up from germline, CDR1 is LGHDT and CDR2 is YNNKEL (reference sequence). The CDR3 DNA sequence: TGTGCCAGCAGCCAAGATAGTCGGCGGGTGAACTACGAGCAGTACTTC. Translated, it gives CASSQDSRRVNYEQYF.

This clonotype occurred a few times. The chain links TRBV4-1 to TRBJ2-1; D perhaps matches TRBD1 (5 bases). CDR1 and CDR2 (germline): MGHRA, YSYEKL. Trimming took off 1 base at V and 7 bases at J, with 11 bases between the two ends. CDR3 length equals 14 residues. In nucleotides, the CDR3 is TGCGCCAGCAGCCAAGTCGCAGGGCCGAATGAGCAGTTCTTC. Translating gives CASSQVAGPNEQFF.

The chain carries TRBV5-8 and TRBJ2-1; D not resolved. Trimming removed 6 bases at V and 1 base at J, with 14 bases between. This CDR3 comprises 15 residues. Germline CDR1 reads SGHTS; CDR2 reads YDEGEE. CDR3 nucleotides: TGTGCCAGCATCCTACCGGGTCTATCCTACAATGAGCAGTTCTTC. Its protein product is CASILPGLSYNEQFF.